These 3 T cell receptor beta chains share one sample of origin, sequenced in a study of glioma-infiltrating T cells. Amplification of TCR alpha and beta CDR3 regions from RNA used iRepertoire nested multiplex PCR. TCRdb re-called the multiplex PCR reads with MiXCR, one entry per CDR3 protein. Among under 150,000 distinct CDR3 sequences listed, approximately 26% were seen once. Sequenced material: glioma tissue, nonneoplastic brain tissue, or PBMCs (not recorded which). Receptors originate from a human donor with low-grade glioma or glioblastoma, undergoing nonglioma brain surgery, or in good health (not recorded which).

The rearrangement links TRBV18 to TRBJ2-7; weak D call: TRBD1 (6 bases). The CDR3 extends over 12 amino acids. V lost 6 bases, J lost 6 bases, and 12 bases lay in between. Germline V gives CDR1 KGHSH, CDR2 LQKENI. The CDR3 DNA reads TGTGCCAGCTCCATACAGGGTGCCGAGCAGTACGTC. As protein: CASSIQGAEQYV.

The chain combines TRBV20-1 with TRBJ2-7, with D possibly being TRBD2 (6 bases). Between the trimmed V and J ends, which lost 4 bases and 0 bases, there was a span of 13 bases. This CDR3 contains 14 residues. Germline CDR1 and CDR2: DFQATT and SNEGSKA (reference sequence). The CDR3 nucleotides are TGCAGTGCTATGTTGCGGGGAGGCTCCTACGAGCAGTACGTC. As protein: CSAMLRGGSYEQYV.

This clonotype appeared a few times. The chain has TRBV14 and TRBJ2-3; 8 positions match TRBD1. The CDR3 is 16 residues long. The V gene's germline CDR1 is SGHDN and CDR2 FVKESK. The J segment lost 0 bases and the V segment lost 1 base, leaving 3 bases of the junction unmatched. CDR3 in DNA: TGTGCCAGCAGCCAAGGACAGGGGACGAGCACAGATACGCAGTATTTT. This gives the protein CASSQGQGTSTDTQYF.